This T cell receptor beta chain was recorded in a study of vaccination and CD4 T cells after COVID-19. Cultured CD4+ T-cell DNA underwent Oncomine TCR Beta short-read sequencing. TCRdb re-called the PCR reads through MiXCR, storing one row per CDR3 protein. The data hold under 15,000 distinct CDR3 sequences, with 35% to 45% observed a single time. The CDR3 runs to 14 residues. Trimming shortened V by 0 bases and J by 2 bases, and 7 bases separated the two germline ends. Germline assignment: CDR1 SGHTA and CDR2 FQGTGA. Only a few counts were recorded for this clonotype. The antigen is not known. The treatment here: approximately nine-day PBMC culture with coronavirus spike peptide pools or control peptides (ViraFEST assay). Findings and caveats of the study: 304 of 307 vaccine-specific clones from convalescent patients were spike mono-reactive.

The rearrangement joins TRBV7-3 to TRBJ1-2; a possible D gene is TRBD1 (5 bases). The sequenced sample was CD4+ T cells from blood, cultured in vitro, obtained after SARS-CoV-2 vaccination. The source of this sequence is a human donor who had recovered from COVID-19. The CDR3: CASSLTRGNYGYTF. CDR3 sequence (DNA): TGTGCCAGCAGCTTAACTAGGGGAAACTATGGCTACACCTTC.